This is a list of T cell receptor beta chains from one sample in a study of human T cells and chemical hapten exposure. MiXCR, applied by TCRdb to the RACE reads, yields one record per CDR3 protein. The data show some 340,000 distinct CDR3 sequences, around 6.9% seen once. This specimen consisted of whole blood, obtained in connection with sensitization to the hapten diphenylcyclopropenone (DPC). These receptors were obtained from a woman aged 18 to 35 with alopecia areata. Some clones in this sample may be carry-over from other donors' samples. The CDR3 runs from the conserved cysteine through the conserved F or W. Fields, in order: D gene, J gene, V gene, CDR3 length, clone size, CDR3 protein, CDR3 DNA. The D gene is left open where the match is weak. A row's size may be missing; if present it is once, few, many or a size class.

d_call: -; j_call: TRBJ2-2; v_call: TRBV3-1; cdr3_length: 18; clone_size: many; cdr3_aa: CASSQEWGFGPITGELFF; cdr3_nt: TGTGCCAGCAGCCAAGAATGGGGTTTCGGTCCGATCACCGGGGAGCTGTTTTTT
d_call: TRBD1; j_call: TRBJ2-7; v_call: TRBV18; cdr3_length: 14; clone_size: many; cdr3_aa: CASSPRQGTYEQYF; cdr3_nt: TGTGCCAGCAGCCCACGACAGGGCACCTACGAGCAGTACTTC
d_call: -; j_call: TRBJ2-7; v_call: TRBV20-1; cdr3_length: 13; clone_size: -; cdr3_aa: CSARAGQTYEQYF; cdr3_nt: TGCAGTGCTAGAGCCGGACAGACCTACGAGCAGTACTTC
d_call: TRBD1; j_call: TRBJ2-6; v_call: TRBV6-5; cdr3_length: 21; clone_size: -; cdr3_aa: CASSYSLRTGDFRSGANVLTF; cdr3_nt: TGTGCCAGCAGTTACTCTTTACGGACAGGGGATTTTAGGTCTGGGGCCAACGTCCTGACTTTC
d_call: -; j_call: TRBJ2-7; v_call: TRBV18; cdr3_length: 13; clone_size: -; cdr3_aa: CASSPRGSNEQYF; cdr3_nt: TGTGCCAGCTCACCGCGGGGTTCCAACGAGCAGTACTTC
d_call: -; j_call: TRBJ1-2; v_call: TRBV7-2; cdr3_length: 17; clone_size: -; cdr3_aa: CASSLRSRGRGVDGYTF; cdr3_nt: TGTGCCAGCAGCCTCCGAAGCCGGGGTAGGGGTGTTGATGGCTACACCTTC
d_call: TRBD1; j_call: TRBJ1-1; v_call: TRBV12-3/TRBV12-4; cdr3_length: 17; clone_size: -; cdr3_aa: CASSPQRTGGVWREAFF; cdr3_nt: TGTGCCAGCAGTCCCCAGCGGACAGGGGGAGTATGGCGAGAAGCTTTCTTT
d_call: -; j_call: TRBJ1-5; v_call: TRBV27; cdr3_length: 14; clone_size: -; cdr3_aa: CASNAQGAQQPQHF; cdr3_nt: TGTGCCAGCAACGCTCAAGGGGCACAACAGCCCCAGCATTTT
d_call: -; j_call: TRBJ2-1; v_call: TRBV6-5; cdr3_length: 14; clone_size: many; cdr3_aa: CASSYAGRANEQFF; cdr3_nt: TGTGCCAGCAGTTACGCAGGCAGGGCGAATGAGCAGTTCTTC
d_call: -; j_call: TRBJ2-5; v_call: TRBV15; cdr3_length: 16; clone_size: few; cdr3_aa: CATSRDRESLQETQYF; cdr3_nt: TGTGCCACCAGCAGAGATAGGGAGAGCCTCCAAGAGACCCAGTACTTC
d_call: -; j_call: TRBJ2-3; v_call: TRBV5-1; cdr3_length: 15; clone_size: -; cdr3_aa: CASSLYGEGTDTQYF; cdr3_nt: TGCGCCAGCAGCTTGTACGGGGAGGGCACAGATACGCAGTATTTT
d_call: -; j_call: TRBJ1-5; v_call: TRBV12-3/TRBV12-4; cdr3_length: 14; clone_size: many; cdr3_aa: CASSFGGSNQPQHF; cdr3_nt: TGTGCCAGCAGCTTTGGGGGTAGCAATCAGCCCCAGCATTTT
d_call: -; j_call: TRBJ1-3; v_call: TRBV7-9; cdr3_length: 14; clone_size: -; cdr3_aa: CASSLLEQGHTIYF; cdr3_nt: TGTGCCAGCAGCTTACTCGAACAGGGCCACACCATATATTTT
d_call: TRBD2; j_call: TRBJ2-3; v_call: TRBV6-2/TRBV6-3; cdr3_length: 17; clone_size: many; cdr3_aa: CASRGRLAGGWTDTQYF; cdr3_nt: TGTGCCAGCCGCGGACGACTAGCGGGGGGCTGGACAGATACGCAGTATTTT
d_call: -; j_call: TRBJ1-6; v_call: TRBV5-1; cdr3_length: 14; clone_size: few; cdr3_aa: CASSSGQLNSPLHF; cdr3_nt: TGCGCCAGCAGCTCAGGACAGCTTAATTCACCCCTCCACTTT
d_call: -; j_call: TRBJ2-1; v_call: TRBV6-5; cdr3_length: 11; clone_size: many; cdr3_aa: CAIGRGNEQFF; cdr3_nt: TGTGCCATCGGCCGGGGCAATGAGCAGTTCTTC
d_call: -; j_call: TRBJ2-3; v_call: TRBV20-1; cdr3_length: 15; clone_size: many; cdr3_aa: CSARDTVSGTDTQYF; cdr3_nt: TGCAGTGCTAGAGATACCGTGTCAGGCACAGATACGCAGTATTTT
d_call: -; j_call: TRBJ2-3; v_call: TRBV5-6; cdr3_length: 16; clone_size: few; cdr3_aa: CASSPDSSAQGHTQYF; cdr3_nt: TGTGCCAGCAGCCCTGACAGTTCTGCCCAGGGACATACGCAGTATTTT
d_call: TRBD1; j_call: TRBJ1-2; v_call: TRBV6-6; cdr3_length: 17; clone_size: -; cdr3_aa: CASSYSRQGALENGYTF; cdr3_nt: TGTGCCAGCAGTTACTCGAGGCAGGGGGCTTTGGAGAATGGCTACACCTTC
d_call: TRBD1; j_call: TRBJ2-3; v_call: TRBV5-6; cdr3_length: 17; clone_size: many; cdr3_aa: CASSWEDRAEGTDTQYF; cdr3_nt: TGTGCCAGCAGCTGGGAGGACAGGGCAGAGGGCACAGATACGCAGTATTTT
d_call: -; j_call: TRBJ1-2; v_call: TRBV15; cdr3_length: 13; clone_size: few; cdr3_aa: CATRKTDVSGYTF; cdr3_nt: TGTGCCACCAGGAAAACGGACGTGAGTGGCTACACCTTC
d_call: -; j_call: TRBJ1-5; v_call: TRBV7-9; cdr3_length: 21; clone_size: few; cdr3_aa: CASSPEDGSSGGGYSNQPQHF; cdr3_nt: TGTGCCAGCAGCCCTGAGGACGGCTCCTCCGGGGGTGGCTATAGCAATCAGCCCCAGCATTTT
d_call: TRBD1; j_call: TRBJ2-7; v_call: TRBV7-3; cdr3_length: 13; clone_size: many; cdr3_aa: CASSWGTGAEQYF; cdr3_nt: TGTGCCAGCAGCTGGGGGACAGGGGCCGAGCAGTACTTC
d_call: -; j_call: TRBJ2-6; v_call: TRBV6-2/TRBV6-3; cdr3_length: 14; clone_size: few; cdr3_aa: CASSSRAGANVLTF; cdr3_nt: TGTGCCAGCAGTTCCAGGGCTGGGGCCAACGTCCTGACTTTC
d_call: -; j_call: TRBJ1-1; v_call: TRBV28; cdr3_length: 15; clone_size: -; cdr3_aa: CASSPPGGRGTEAFF; cdr3_nt: TGTGCCAGCAGTCCCCCGGGAGGGCGTGGGACTGAAGCTTTCTTT
d_call: TRBD2; j_call: TRBJ2-1; v_call: TRBV5-1; cdr3_length: 13; clone_size: many; cdr3_aa: CASSLAARGVKFF; cdr3_nt: TGCGCCAGCAGCTTGGCCGCGCGGGGGGTAAAGTTCTTC
d_call: TRBD1; j_call: TRBJ1-1; v_call: TRBV20-1; cdr3_length: 16; clone_size: many; cdr3_aa: CSARGQGAVMGTEAFF; cdr3_nt: TGCAGTGCTAGGGGGCAGGGGGCGGTTATGGGGACTGAAGCTTTCTTT
d_call: TRBD2; j_call: TRBJ2-1; v_call: TRBV7-2; cdr3_length: 14; clone_size: many; cdr3_aa: CASRPGLDHNEQFF; cdr3_nt: TGTGCCAGCAGACCGGGACTAGACCACAATGAGCAGTTCTTC
d_call: TRBD1; j_call: TRBJ2-3; v_call: TRBV12-3/TRBV12-4; cdr3_length: 16; clone_size: many; cdr3_aa: CASRIGTGMAYYTQYF; cdr3_nt: TGTGCCAGCAGGATTGGGACAGGGATGGCGTATTATACGCAGTATTTT
d_call: -; j_call: TRBJ1-5; v_call: TRBV20-1; cdr3_length: 17; clone_size: few; cdr3_aa: CSARDPDRSSINQPQHF; cdr3_nt: TGCAGTGCTAGAGATCCCGACAGGTCCTCGATCAATCAGCCCCAGCATTTT
d_call: -; j_call: TRBJ2-6; v_call: TRBV10-3; cdr3_length: 20; clone_size: -; cdr3_aa: CAISSSRLGVASSGANVLTF; cdr3_nt: TGTGCCATCAGTAGTTCGAGGCTTGGGGTCGCGTCCTCTGGGGCCAACGTCCTGACTTTC
d_call: TRBD2; j_call: TRBJ2-5; v_call: TRBV6-6; cdr3_length: 15; clone_size: many; cdr3_aa: CASTRSGVTSETQYF; cdr3_nt: TGTGCCAGCACTCGGAGCGGGGTGACTTCGGAGACCCAGTACTTC
d_call: TRBD2; j_call: TRBJ2-7; v_call: TRBV28; cdr3_length: 15; clone_size: many; cdr3_aa: CASSLPGLRDCEQYF; cdr3_nt: TGTGCCAGCAGTTTGCCGGGACTACGGGACTGCGAGCAGTACTTC
d_call: -; j_call: TRBJ1-2; v_call: TRBV6-6; cdr3_length: 13; clone_size: many; cdr3_aa: CASSPQGDYGYTF; cdr3_nt: TGTGCCAGCAGTCCCCAGGGAGACTATGGCTACACCTTC
d_call: -; j_call: TRBJ2-5; v_call: TRBV7-2; cdr3_length: 16; clone_size: many; cdr3_aa: CASSLRRAPPGETQYF; cdr3_nt: TGTGCCAGCAGCTTGCGCCGGGCCCCGCCTGGGGAGACCCAGTACTTC
d_call: TRBD1; j_call: TRBJ2-7; v_call: TRBV14; cdr3_length: 14; clone_size: -; cdr3_aa: CASSQGDREHEQYF; cdr3_nt: TGTGCCAGCAGCCAAGGGGACAGGGAACACGAGCAGTACTTC
d_call: -; j_call: TRBJ1-1; v_call: TRBV5-1; cdr3_length: 14; clone_size: -; cdr3_aa: CASSLEPGLTEAFF; cdr3_nt: TGCGCCAGCAGCTTGGAGCCAGGGTTGACTGAAGCTTTCTTT
d_call: TRBD1; j_call: TRBJ1-6; v_call: TRBV20-1; cdr3_length: 15; clone_size: few; cdr3_aa: CSARDQTGTNSPLHF; cdr3_nt: TGCAGTGCTAGAGATCAGACAGGGACTAATTCACCCCTCCACTTT
d_call: -; j_call: TRBJ2-6; v_call: TRBV20-1; cdr3_length: 14; clone_size: -; cdr3_aa: CSAREVPGANVLTF; cdr3_nt: TGCAGTGCCAGAGAGGTCCCTGGGGCCAACGTCCTGACTTTC
d_call: TRBD2; j_call: TRBJ2-3; v_call: TRBV6-2/TRBV6-3; cdr3_length: 17; clone_size: few; cdr3_aa: CASSSRASGLGADTQYF; cdr3_nt: TGTGCCAGCAGTTCACGGGCTAGCGGGCTGGGCGCGGATACGCAGTATTTT
d_call: TRBD1; j_call: TRBJ2-5; v_call: TRBV5-1; cdr3_length: 14; clone_size: many; cdr3_aa: CASSTGTDQETQYF; cdr3_nt: TGCGCCAGCAGCACTGGGACAGATCAAGAGACCCAGTACTTC
d_call: -; j_call: TRBJ1-4; v_call: TRBV5-5; cdr3_length: 14; clone_size: few; cdr3_aa: CASSSQGWSEKLFF; cdr3_nt: TGTGCCAGCAGCTCACAGGGTTGGAGTGAAAAACTGTTTTTT
d_call: -; j_call: TRBJ1-4; v_call: TRBV4-3; cdr3_length: 15; clone_size: -; cdr3_aa: CASSPSSGSNEKLFF; cdr3_nt: TGCGCCAGCAGCCCCAGCTCCGGGAGTAATGAAAAACTGTTTTTT
d_call: -; j_call: TRBJ1-6; v_call: TRBV3-1; cdr3_length: 14; clone_size: -; cdr3_aa: CASSQETDNSPLHF; cdr3_nt: TGTGCCAGCAGCCAAGAGACAGATAATTCACCCCTCCACTTT
d_call: TRBD1; j_call: TRBJ2-3; v_call: TRBV6-2/TRBV6-3; cdr3_length: 16; clone_size: -; cdr3_aa: CASSFPWTGARDTQYF; cdr3_nt: TGTGCCAGCAGTTTCCCATGGACAGGGGCCCGGGATACGCAGTATTTT
d_call: TRBD1; j_call: TRBJ2-3; v_call: TRBV5-1; cdr3_length: 15; clone_size: many; cdr3_aa: CASSLRDSWRDTQYF; cdr3_nt: TGCGCCAGCAGCTTGAGGGACAGCTGGAGGGATACGCAGTATTTT
d_call: -; j_call: TRBJ2-3; v_call: TRBV6-1; cdr3_length: 16; clone_size: -; cdr3_aa: CASSELDRTVTDTQYF; cdr3_nt: TGTGCCAGCAGTGAACTCGACCGCACAGTAACAGATACGCAGTATTTT
d_call: TRBD1; j_call: TRBJ1-1; v_call: TRBV12-3/TRBV12-4; cdr3_length: 13; clone_size: many; cdr3_aa: CASCPAGGFEAFF; cdr3_nt: TGTGCCAGTTGCCCGGCAGGGGGCTTTGAAGCTTTCTTT
d_call: -; j_call: TRBJ1-3; v_call: TRBV4-3; cdr3_length: 14; clone_size: -; cdr3_aa: CASSQGGTRNTIYF; cdr3_nt: TGCGCCAGCAGCCAGGGGGGAACCCGAAACACCATATATTTT
d_call: -; j_call: TRBJ1-1; v_call: TRBV5-6; cdr3_length: 12; clone_size: few; cdr3_aa: CASSRGSTEAFF; cdr3_nt: TGTGCCAGTAGCAGGGGATCCACTGAAGCTTTCTTT
d_call: -; j_call: TRBJ1-1; v_call: TRBV6-2/TRBV6-3; cdr3_length: 16; clone_size: -; cdr3_aa: CARTTHGGLLNTEAFF; cdr3_nt: TGTGCCAGAACTACTCACGGGGGGCTACTGAACACTGAAGCTTTCTTT
d_call: -; j_call: TRBJ1-6; v_call: TRBV7-2; cdr3_length: 14; clone_size: few; cdr3_aa: CASSLSGSNRSLHF; cdr3_nt: TGTGCCAGCAGCTTATCGGGGAGTAATCGGTCCCTCCACTTT
d_call: -; j_call: TRBJ1-2; v_call: TRBV7-9; cdr3_length: 16; clone_size: few; cdr3_aa: CASSLVRQELYYGYTF; cdr3_nt: TGTGCCAGCAGCTTAGTAAGGCAGGAGCTATACTATGGCTACACCTTC
d_call: TRBD1; j_call: TRBJ2-3; v_call: TRBV6-5; cdr3_length: 15; clone_size: many; cdr3_aa: CASSYSTGETDTQYF; cdr3_nt: TGTGCCAGCAGTTACTCGACAGGGGAGACAGATACGCAGTATTTT
d_call: TRBD1; j_call: TRBJ2-3; v_call: TRBV12-3/TRBV12-4; cdr3_length: 17; clone_size: few; cdr3_aa: CASSFDTGGSSTDTQYF; cdr3_nt: TGTGCCAGCAGTTTTGATACAGGGGGCTCGAGCACAGATACGCAGTATTTT
d_call: -; j_call: TRBJ1-1; v_call: TRBV20-1; cdr3_length: 13; clone_size: few; cdr3_aa: CSARGPGVTEAFF; cdr3_nt: TGCAGTGCTAGAGGACCAGGCGTCACTGAAGCTTTCTTT
d_call: TRBD2; j_call: TRBJ2-1; v_call: TRBV9; cdr3_length: 17; clone_size: many; cdr3_aa: CASSVDGSGGIYNEQFF; cdr3_nt: TGTGCCAGCAGCGTAGATGGAAGCGGGGGTATCTACAATGAGCAGTTCTTC